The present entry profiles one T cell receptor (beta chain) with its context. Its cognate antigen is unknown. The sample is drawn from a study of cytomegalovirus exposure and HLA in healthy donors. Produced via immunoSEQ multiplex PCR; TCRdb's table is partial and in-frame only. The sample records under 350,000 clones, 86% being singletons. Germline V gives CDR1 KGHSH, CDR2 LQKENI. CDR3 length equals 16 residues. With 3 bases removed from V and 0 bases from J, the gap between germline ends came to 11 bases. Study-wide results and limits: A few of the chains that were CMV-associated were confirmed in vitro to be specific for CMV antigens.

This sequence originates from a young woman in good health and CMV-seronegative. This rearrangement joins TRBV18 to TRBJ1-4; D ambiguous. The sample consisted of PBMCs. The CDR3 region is CASSPSYRATNEKLFF. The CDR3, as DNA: TGTGCCAGCTCACCCTCTTACAGAGCAACTAATGAAAAACTGTTTTTT. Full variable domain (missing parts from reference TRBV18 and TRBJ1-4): NAGVMQNPRHLVRRRGQEARLRCSPMKGHSHVYWYRQLPEEGLKFMVYLQKENIIDESGMPKERFSAEFPKEGPSILRIQQVVRGDSAAYFCASSPSYRATNEKLFFGSGTQLSVL.